This TCR beta chain originates from a study of PD-1 blockade in mismatch repair-deficient tumors. Study-wide results and limits: Tumor-resident clones, often absent from pretreatment blood, expanded after pembrolizumab and then contracted.

A remark on this clone: The antigen remains unidentified.

All patients were mismatch repair deficient, assessed by either PCR or immunohistochemistry. TCR sequencing covered a few patients who responded to pembrolizumab. Here immunoSEQ multiplex PCR was the method, and the copy in TCRdb shows in-frame clones only, minus some. The repertoire has approximately 50,000 clones, around 80% of them found once; the top ten carry about 3.1%. This CDR3 region has 17 residues. In germline, CDR1 is LNHDA, CDR2 SQIVND (reference sequence). Trimming pared 1 base from V and 0 bases from J, leaving 12 bases between. The sequencing used peripheral blood, collected 4 weeks after starting pembrolizumab. The V call is TRBV19, the J call TRBJ1-4, with D unclear. This TCR came from an adult with mismatch repair-deficient cancer. CDR3: CASSIGKAVATNEKLFF. The CDR3 coding sequence is TGTGCCAGTAGTATAGGAAAGGCGGTGGCAACTAATGAAAAACTGTTTTTT.